Presented here are 27 T cell receptor beta chains from one specimen sequenced in a study of beta chain features in type 1 diabetes. Study results and caveats: Type 1 diabetes patients showed a moderate but significant shortening of TCRB CDR3s in all four CD4+ subsets.

Expressed TCRB transcripts were sequenced because the isolated RNA had all been reverse transcribed beforehand. Clones were read by immunoSEQ multiplex PCR, and TCRdb kept only the in-frame ones, dropping some. The table has a few hundred thousand clones, around an eighth seen once. These TCRs are of unknown antigen specificity. Specimen: naive CD4+ T cells from blood. Every receptor here comes from a woman aged 18-29 years with type 1 diabetes.

The chain recombines TRBV28 with TRBJ1-5, with D uncertain. The germline CDR1 and CDR2 sequences are MDHEN and SYDVKM. The length of the CDR3 is 18 residues. V was trimmed by 3 bases and J by 0 bases, leaving 18 bases between them. The CDR3 DNA reads as TGTGCCAGCAGTTTGCCGCGGGCTCGTGGGAATAGCAATCAGCCCCAGCATTTT. Its protein is CASSLPRARGNSNQPQHF.

The V and J genes are TRBV28 and TRBJ2-2; tentative D call: TRBD2 (5 bases). The CDR3 runs to 13 residues. The germline gives CDR1 MDHEN, CDR2 SYDVKM. V was shortened by 5 bases and J by 6 bases, with 10 bases between the two germline ends. The CDR3 sequence is CASSTGGSGELFF. Here the CDR3 DNA reads TGTGCCAGCAGTACGGGCGGGTCCGGGGAGCTGTTTTTT. The whole variable domain, remainder taken from reference TRBV28 and TRBJ2-2, is DVKVTQSSRYLVKRTGEKVFLECVQDMDHENMFWYRQDPGLGLRLIYFSYDVKMKEKGDIPEGYSVSREKKERFSLILESASTNQTSMYLCASSTGGSGELFFGEGSRLTVL.

The chain has TRBV28 and TRBJ2-3; tentative D call: TRBD2 (6 bases). Per germline, CDR1 MDHEN and CDR2 SYDVKM. This CDR3 contains 15 residues. With 2 bases removed from V and 0 bases from J, the gap between germline ends came to 9 bases. This chain's CDR3 is CASSLGTLSTDTQYF. CDR3 coding DNA: TGTGCCAGCAGTTTAGGGACTCTAAGCACAGATACGCAGTATTTT.

The V and J genes are TRBV7-2 and TRBJ2-3; 10 bases match TRBD1. Germline CDR1 reads SGHTA; CDR2 reads FQGNSA. There are 17 residues in the CDR3. V trimming: 5 bases; J trimming: 2 bases; junction bases outside the gene matches: 10. The DNA of the CDR3 is TGTGCCAGCAGCCAAGGCCCCGGGACAGGGGCCACAGATACGCAGTATTTT. Protein: CASSQGPGTGATDTQYF.

This clone came up a few times. This chain connects TRBV2 to TRBJ2-2; 7 bases agree with TRBD1. The CDR3 is 16 amino acids. Germline V gene data show CDR1 as SNHLY and CDR2 as FYNNEI. After removal of 5 bases from V and 0 bases from J, the junction contained 6 bases not matched to a gene. The CDR3 protein is CASSSDRPPNTGELFF. CDR3 coding DNA: TGTGCCAGCAGTTCGGACAGGCCGCCGAACACCGGGGAGCTGTTTTTT.

The chain couples TRBV7-2 to TRBJ2-1; 7 bases line up with TRBD2. CDR3 size: 16 residues. V gave up 4 bases and J gave up 1 base; unmatched junction bases: 7. CDR1 is SGHTA, CDR2 FQGNSA, per germline. The CDR3: CASSSHVGGSYNEQFF. The CDR3 DNA sequence: TGTGCCAGCAGCTCCCATGTGGGAGGGTCCTACAATGAGCAGTTCTTC. Full variable domain (remainder filled in from reference TRBV7-2 and TRBJ2-1): GAGVSQSPSNKVTEKGKDVELRCDPISGHTALYWYRQSLGQGLEFLIYFQGNSAPDKSGLPSDRFSAERTGGSVSTLTIQRTQQEDSAVYLCASSSHVGGSYNEQFFGPGTRLTVL.

This clone turned up a few times. This chain joins TRBV30 and TRBJ1-4; no definite D call. Germline values: CDR1 GTSNPN, CDR2 SVGIG (reference sequence). CDR3 length equals 12 residues. Deletions cut 0 bases from V and 11 bases from J, with 10 bases between. CDR3 loop: CAWSVPTSKLFF. The CDR3 region has the DNA TGTGCCTGGAGTGTACCAACTAGCAAACTGTTTTTT.

This clone was seen more than once but under ten times. This chain uses TRBV5-4 with TRBJ2-7; a weak D match, TRBD1 (5 bases). V lost 4 bases to trimming and J lost 2 bases, with 13 bases between them. Germline V gene data show CDR1 as SGHNT and CDR2 as YYREEE (reference sequence). The CDR3 is made up of 14 amino acids. CDR3 region: CASSTGFTTYEQYV. The CDR3 coding sequence is TGTGCCAGCAGCACAGGTTTCACGACCTACGAGCAGTACGTC.

The chain carries TRBV5-1 and TRBJ2-1; TRBD2 agrees at 15 bases. The CDR3 is made up of 16 amino acids. With V trimmed by 4 bases and J by 7 bases, 6 bases remained unmatched. The V gene's germline CDR1 is SGHRS and CDR2 YFSETQ. The CDR3 DNA reads TGCGCCAGCAGCCTGGACGGACTAGCGGGAGGGAATGAGCAGTTCTTC. Its protein product is CASSLDGLAGGNEQFF.

The CDR3 sequence: CASSSLTGEYTEAFF. As DNA, the CDR3 is TGTGCCAGCAGCTCATTGACAGGGGAGTACACTGAAGCTTTCTTT. The chain has TRBV7-9 and TRBJ1-1, with TRBD1 identical over 8 bases. The CDR3 is 15 amino acids. Per the germline V gene, CDR1 is SEHNR and CDR2 is FQNEAQ (reference sequence). The junction had 7 bases not matched to a gene; V was cut back by 4 bases and J by 3 bases.

The chain recombines TRBV9 with TRBJ2-1, with no clear D. CDR1 and CDR2 (germline): SGDLS, YYNGEE. Trimming removed 0 bases at V and 2 bases at J, with 9 bases between. The CDR3 loop spans 15 amino acids. The CDR3 spells CASSVDSRTYNEQFF. The CDR3, as DNA: TGTGCCAGCAGCGTAGACTCGCGGACCTACAATGAGCAGTTCTTC.

The chain has TRBV4-1 and TRBJ2-1; 14 bases are a match to TRBD2. The CDR3 runs 18 residues. The V segment lost 1 base and the J segment 4 bases; nucleotides outside the gene matches: 6. CDR1 is MGHRA and CDR2 is YSYEKL in the germline V gene. The CDR3 nucleotides are TGCGCCAGCAGCCAAGGACTAGCGGGAGGGCTTACGTACAATGAGCAGTTCTTC. Protein: CASSQGLAGGLTYNEQFF.

V usage is TRBV4-2 and J usage is TRBJ1-5; D is unclear. V shed 0 bases and J shed 4 bases, with 7 bases lying between them. Per germline, CDR1 LGHNA and CDR2 YNFKEQ. This CDR3 is built from 14 residues. This CDR3 reads CASSQENGNQPQHF. The CDR3 DNA follows: TGTGCCAGCAGCCAAGAGAACGGTAATCAGCCCCAGCATTTT.

This clone was seen only a few times. J is TRBJ2-3 and V is TRBV7-9; TRBD1 agrees at 9 bases. The trim removed 8 bases at V and 3 bases at J, leaving 15 bases unmatched. The CDR3 sequence is 17 residues long. The germline V gene has CDR1 SEHNR and CDR2 FQNEAQ (reference sequence). The CDR3 DNA sequence: TGTGCCAGCCCAAAGGGTTCCGGGACAGGGTCTACAGATACGCAGTATTTT. Translation: CASPKGSGTGSTDTQYF.

This clone occurred a few times. The identical CDR3 is also encoded by other nucleotide sequences in the sample. The chain is built from TRBV14 and TRBJ2-7, with D uncertain. V was cut by 1 base and J by 3 bases, with 4 bases left in between. CDR1 SGHDN and CDR2 FVKESK come from the germline V gene. The CDR3 totals 12 residues. CDR3 bases: TGTGCCAGCAGCCAAGGCGGCTACGAGCAGTACGTC. Its protein is CASSQGGYEQYV.

This clone was counted between two and nine times. This rearrangement joins TRBV7-9 to TRBJ1-1; D is possibly TRBD1 (5 bases). Germline loops: CDR1 SEHNR, CDR2 FQNEAQ (reference sequence). The V and J ends lost 1 base and 0 bases respectively, with 12 bases between them. The CDR3 has 16 amino acids. CDR3 nucleotide sequence: TGTGCCAGCAGCTTAGGGTGGGGACTCTTGAACACTGAAGCTTTCTTT. Its translation is CASSLGWGLLNTEAFF.

This rearrangement joins TRBV2 to TRBJ2-5; D unclear. The V and J ends lost 8 bases and 0 bases respectively, with 4 bases between them. Germline CDR1 SNHLY, CDR2 FYNNEI. The CDR3 contains 11 residues. This CDR3 reads CASEYQETQYF. The CDR3 DNA follows: TGTGCCAGCGAGTACCAAGAGACCCAGTACTTC.

The chain carries TRBV11-2 and TRBJ2-1; a weak D match, TRBD2 (6 bases). Germline values: CDR1 SGHAT, CDR2 FQNNGV. This CDR3 comprises 19 residues. The ends were cut back, 4 bases at V and 0 bases at J, with 22 bases in the middle. The CDR3 spells CASSSVRRDSKSSYNEQFF. CDR3 nucleotide sequence: TGTGCCAGCAGCTCCGTGCGCCGGGACTCCAAAAGCTCCTACAATGAGCAGTTCTTC.

This clone turned up a few times. The gene calls are TRBV18 and TRBJ1-2; a possible D gene is TRBD1 (5 bases). The V gene lost 2 bases and the J gene lost 4 bases, with 17 bases spanning the gap. The CDR3 length is 16 residues. The germline V gene has CDR1 KGHSH and CDR2 LQKENI. The CDR3 DNA reads TGTGCCAGCTCACCAGGGGCAAAGGACCCGGGCTATGGCTACACCTTC. Translated, it gives CASSPGAKDPGYGYTF.

There are a few counts of this clone. The V and J genes are TRBV30 and TRBJ2-1; no clear D gene. Trimming removed 3 bases at V and 8 bases at J, with 8 bases between. The CDR3 runs to 11 residues. Germline V gives CDR1 GTSNPN, CDR2 SVGIG (reference sequence). The CDR3 is CAWSEVDEQFF. The CDR3 DNA reads TGTGCCTGGAGCGAGGTGGATGAGCAGTTCTTC.

CDR3 coding DNA: TGTGCCAGCTCACCTACTGGACTAGCGGGAGGGGAGGAGCAGTTCTTC. Its protein product is CASSPTGLAGGEEQFF. The chain couples TRBV18 to TRBJ2-1; the match to TRBD2 covers 15 bases. Trimming took 3 bases from V and 10 from J; bases not matched to a gene: 7. Germline values: CDR1 KGHSH, CDR2 LQKENI. The CDR3 has 16 amino acids.

This clone was seen a few times. The V gene is TRBV4-1, the J gene TRBJ2-5; 7 nucleotides match TRBD1. V dropped 3 bases and J dropped 3; count of bases not matched to a gene: 1. This CDR3 has 13 residues. CDR1 MGHRA and CDR2 YSYEKL come from the germline V gene. CDR3 coding DNA: TGCGCCAGCAGCCATGACAGGGAAGAGACCCAGTACTTC. It encodes CASSHDREETQYF.

The CDR3 nucleotides read TGTGCCAGCAGCCTAGGGGGCACAGATACGCAGTATTTT. Residues: CASSLGGTDTQYF. The chain joins TRBV2 to TRBJ2-3, with D possibly being TRBD1 (5 bases). Trimming removed 6 bases at V and 1 base at J, with 8 bases between. CDR3 length: 13 amino acids. CDR1 SNHLY and CDR2 FYNNEI come from the germline V gene. Based on the CDR3 plus reference TRBV2 and TRBJ2-3, the full variable domain is EPEVTQTPSHQVTQMGQEVILRCVPISNHLYFYWYRQILGQKVEFLVSFYNNEISEKSEIFDDQFSVERPDGSNFTLKIRSTKLEDSAMYFCASSLGGTDTQYFGPGTRLTVL.

V is TRBV4-1 and J is TRBJ2-2; D unclear. The V end lost 1 base, the J end lost 7 bases, and 13 bases lay between the germline ends. CDR1 MGHRA and CDR2 YSYEKL come from the germline V gene. The CDR3 extends over 15 amino acids. The CDR3 protein is CASSQVPLTGGELFF. DNA of the CDR3: TGCGCCAGCAGCCAAGTTCCATTAACGGGCGGGGAGCTGTTTTTT.

CDR3 sequence: CATSRDRRASGYNEQFF. The CDR3 DNA follows: TGTGCCACCAGCAGAGATCGAAGGGCTAGCGGGTACAATGAGCAGTTCTTC. The chain carries TRBV15 and TRBJ2-1, with 8 positions matching TRBD2. The CDR3 is 17 amino acids. The germline V gene encodes CDR1 LNHNV and CDR2 YYDKDF (reference sequence). Unmatched junction bases numbered 8, after V lost 0 bases and J lost 4 bases. The whole variable domain, filled in from reference TRBV15 and TRBJ2-1, reads DAMVIQNPRYQVTQFGKPVTLSCSQTLNHNVMYWYQQKSSQAPKLLFHYYDKDFNNEADTPDNFQSRRPNTSFCFLDIRSPGLGDTAMYLCATSRDRRASGYNEQFFGPGTRLTVL.

This clone was picked up a small number of times. The gene calls are TRBV2 and TRBJ2-7; D is ambiguous. The germline V and J ends were trimmed by 7 bases and 6 bases, with 10 bases remaining between them. The CDR3 runs 11 residues. Germline V gene data show CDR1 as SNHLY and CDR2 as FYNNEI. DNA for the CDR3: TGTGCCAGCATCAGGATCCGCGAGCAGTACGTC. Encoded protein: CASIRIREQYV.

The rearrangement uses TRBV7-9 and TRBJ2-1; the match to TRBD2 covers 14 bases. V lost 0 bases, J lost 8 bases, and 3 bases stayed unmatched. The CDR3 totals 16 residues. The V gene's germline CDR1 is SEHNR and CDR2 FQNEAQ (reference sequence). The CDR3 coding sequence is TGTGCCAGCAGCTTAGCTAGACTAGCGGGAGGGGATGAGCAGTTCTTC. Its translation: CASSLARLAGGDEQFF.